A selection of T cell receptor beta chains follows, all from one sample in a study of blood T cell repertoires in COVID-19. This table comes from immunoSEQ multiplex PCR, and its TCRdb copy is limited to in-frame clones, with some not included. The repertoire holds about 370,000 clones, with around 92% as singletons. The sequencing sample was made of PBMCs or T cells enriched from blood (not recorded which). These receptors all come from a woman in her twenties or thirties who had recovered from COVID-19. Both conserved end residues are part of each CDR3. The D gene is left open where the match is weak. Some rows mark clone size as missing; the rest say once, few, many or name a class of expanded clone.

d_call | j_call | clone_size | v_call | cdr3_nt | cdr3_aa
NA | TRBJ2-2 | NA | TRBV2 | TGTGCCAGCACCGAGATCGGACTACTCAACACCGGGGAGCTGTTTTTT | CASTEIGLLNTGELFF
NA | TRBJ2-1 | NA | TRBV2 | TGTGCCAGCAGTGAGGAGGGGATCCCCCCCGGTGAGCAGTTCTTC | CASSEEGIPPGEQFF
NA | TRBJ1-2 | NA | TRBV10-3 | TGTGCCATCAGTTCAGCAGGGAGGCACTATGGCTACACCTTC | CAISSAGRHYGYTF
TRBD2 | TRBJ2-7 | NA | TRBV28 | TGTGCCAGCAGTCCCCTAAGGACTAGTTCTGGGTACGAGCAGTACTTC | CASSPLRTSSGYEQYF
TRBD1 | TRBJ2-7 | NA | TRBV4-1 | TGCGCCAGCAGCCAATTTCAGGGGGACCCCTACGAGCAGTACTTC | CASSQFQGDPYEQYF
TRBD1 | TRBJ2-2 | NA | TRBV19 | TGTGCCAGTAGGGGTAACTCGGGACAGGGGAACACCGGGGAGCTGTTTTTT | CASRGNSGQGNTGELFF
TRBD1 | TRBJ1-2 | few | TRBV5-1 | TGCGCCAGCAGCTTGGCGGACAGGGCGGGTTACGGCTACACCTTC | CASSLADRAGYGYTF
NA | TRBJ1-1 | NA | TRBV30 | TGTGCCTGGAGTCGGGACAAGAACACTGAAGCTTTCTTT | CAWSRDKNTEAFF
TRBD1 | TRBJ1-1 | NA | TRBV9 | TGTGCCAGCAGCGCCAGGGGGGAGACGACTGAAGCTTTCTTT | CASSARGETTEAFF
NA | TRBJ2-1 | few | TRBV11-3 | TGTGCCAGCAGCTTGCGGAGCGGATCTTACAATGAGCAGTTCTTC | CASSLRSGSYNEQFF
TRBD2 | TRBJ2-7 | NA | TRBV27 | TGTGCCAGCAGTTTATCGAATAGCGGGGGGCGCGAGCAGTACTTC | CASSLSNSGGREQYF
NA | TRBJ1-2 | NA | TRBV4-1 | TGCGCCAGCAGCCAAAAGGAACAGGGCAGCTATGGCTACACCTTC | CASSQKEQGSYGYTF
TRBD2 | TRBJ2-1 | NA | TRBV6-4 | TGTGCCAGCAGCCAAGGCGCGGGGGGTTTTAATGAGCAGTTCTTC | CASSQGAGGFNEQFF
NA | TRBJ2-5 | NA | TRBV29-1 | TGCAGCGTTGCTGGGGCCCCAAGGGAGACCCAGTACTTC | CSVAGAPRETQYF
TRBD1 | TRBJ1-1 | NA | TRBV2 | TGTGCCAGTTGGACAGGTATGAACACTGAAGCTTTCTTT | CASWTGMNTEAFF
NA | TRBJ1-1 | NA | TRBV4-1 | TGCGCCAGCAGCCAAATCGGGAGCAACACTGAAGCTTTCTTT | CASSQIGSNTEAFF
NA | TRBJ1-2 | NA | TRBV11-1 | TGTGCCAGCAGCTTGCGGCTTAACTATGGCTACACCTTC | CASSLRLNYGYTF
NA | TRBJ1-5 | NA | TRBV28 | TGTGCCCACCGGGACAATCCTGAACAGCCCCAGCATTTT | CAHRDNPEQPQHF
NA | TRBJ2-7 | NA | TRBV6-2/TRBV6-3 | TGTGCCAGCAGTTATTCCCAGGGGACCCCCGCCTACGAGCAGTACTTC | CASSYSQGTPAYEQYF
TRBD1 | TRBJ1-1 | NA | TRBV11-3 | TGTGCCAGCGCGGGACAGGGCCTTGCTGAAGCTTTCTTT | CASAGQGLAEAFF
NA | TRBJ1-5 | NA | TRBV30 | TGTGCCTGGAATACAGGGATCAATCAGCCCCAGCATTTT | CAWNTGINQPQHF
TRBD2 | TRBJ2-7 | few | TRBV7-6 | TGTGCCAGCAGCTTAGGCGCTAGCGGGGTGTCCTACGAGCAGTACTTC | CASSLGASGVSYEQYF
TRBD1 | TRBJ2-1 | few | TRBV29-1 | TGCAGCGTCGACAGGGCCTACAATGAGCAGTTCTTC | CSVDRAYNEQFF
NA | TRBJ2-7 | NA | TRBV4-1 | TGCGCCAGCAGCCAAGATTTGGGGGCCCAGCTCCGCGAGCAGTACTTC | CASSQDLGAQLREQYF
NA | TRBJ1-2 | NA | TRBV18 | TGTGCCAGCTCACCACTATCTAAGGGCTACACCTTC | CASSPLSKGYTF
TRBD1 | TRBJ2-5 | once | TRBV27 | TGTGCCAGCAGTTCCCGCAGACAGGGACAAGAGACCCAGTACTTC | CASSSRRQGQETQYF
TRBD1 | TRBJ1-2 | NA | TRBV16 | TGTGCCAGCAGCCAAGTGACAGGGTGGGACTATGGCTACACCTTC | CASSQVTGWDYGYTF
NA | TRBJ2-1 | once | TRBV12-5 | TGTGCTAGTGGTTTGGTTGTAGCCATAGCCAACAATGAGCAGTTCTTC | CASGLVVAIANNEQFF
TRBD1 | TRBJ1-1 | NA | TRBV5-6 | TGTGCCAGCAGCCCCGTCGGCAGGGGGGTCGTGAACACTGAAGCTTTCTTT | CASSPVGRGVVNTEAFF
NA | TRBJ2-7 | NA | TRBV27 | TGTGCCAGCAGTTTAAAGTCTAGCTACGATTACGAGCAGTACTTC | CASSLKSSYDYEQYF
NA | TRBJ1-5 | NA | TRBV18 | TGTGCCAGCTCACCAGATAGTCTCACCGCGCAGCCCCAGCATTTT | CASSPDSLTAQPQHF
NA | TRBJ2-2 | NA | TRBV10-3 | TGTGCCATCGGATCAGGGAACACCGGGGAGCTGTTTTTT | CAIGSGNTGELFF
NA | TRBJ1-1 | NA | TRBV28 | TGTGCCAGCAGTTTCCTCCCCCCGGGGACTGAAGCTTTCTTT | CASSFLPPGTEAFF
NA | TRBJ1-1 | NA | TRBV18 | TGTGCCAGCTCAGAACTGATGAACACTGAAGCTTTCTTT | CASSELMNTEAFF
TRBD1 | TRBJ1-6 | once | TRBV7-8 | TGTGCCAGCAGCCGGACAGGGAATTCACCCCTCCACTTT | CASSRTGNSPLHF
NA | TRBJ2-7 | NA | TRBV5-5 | TGTGCCAGCAGCCCGAGGGTGGGGAGCTCCTACGAGCAGTACTTC | CASSPRVGSSYEQYF
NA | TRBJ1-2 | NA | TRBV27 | TGTGCCAGCAGTTCAACAGGGAACTATGGCTACACCTTC | CASSSTGNYGYTF
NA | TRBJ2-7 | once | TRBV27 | TGTGCCAGCAGTTTATATCCCACACCAGCCTACGAGCAGTACTTC | CASSLYPTPAYEQYF
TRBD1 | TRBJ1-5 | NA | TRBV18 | TGTGCCAGCTCACCAGTGACAGGGGGCAGTCAGCCCCAGCATTTT | CASSPVTGGSQPQHF
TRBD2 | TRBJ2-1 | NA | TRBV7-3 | TGTGCCAGCAGCCCACTAGCGGGGGCCCTCCGGGGGGAGCAGTTCTTC | CASSPLAGALRGEQFF
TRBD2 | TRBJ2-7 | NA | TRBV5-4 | TGTGCCAGCAGCTTGGCGGGCGGGAGGGCTTACGAGCAGTACTTC | CASSLAGGRAYEQYF
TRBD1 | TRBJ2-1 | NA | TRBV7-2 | TGTGCCAGCAGTCCACCGGGACAGGGAGTTCTCAATGAGCAGTTCTTC | CASSPPGQGVLNEQFF
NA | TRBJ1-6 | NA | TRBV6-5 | TGTGCCAGCAGTAACAACGGGAATTCACCCCTCCACTTT | CASSNNGNSPLHF
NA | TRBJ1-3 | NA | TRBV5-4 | TGTGCCAGCAGCTGGGACTACTCTGGAAACACCATATATTTT | CASSWDYSGNTIYF
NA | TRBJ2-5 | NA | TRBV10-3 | TGTGCCATCAGTGAGATTTCTAGCGCATTGGAGGAGACCCAGTACTTC | CAISEISSALEETQYF
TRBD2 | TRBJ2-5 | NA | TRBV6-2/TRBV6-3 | TGTGCCAGCAGTTACAGACTAGCGGAGAAAGAGACCCAGTACTTC | CASSYRLAEKETQYF
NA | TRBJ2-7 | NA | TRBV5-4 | TGTGCCAGCAGCATCAGACAGGCTAGCACAACTGATCAGTACTTC | CASSIRQASTTDQYF
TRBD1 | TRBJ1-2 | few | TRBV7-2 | TGTGCCAGCAGCTTAGAAGACAGGGGTGGCTACACCTTC | CASSLEDRGGYTF
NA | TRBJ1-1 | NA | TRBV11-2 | TGTGCCAGCAGCCAAGGGGGAGCGTCGATGAACACTGAAGCTTTCTTT | CASSQGGASMNTEAFF
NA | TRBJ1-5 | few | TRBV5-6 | TGTGCCAGCAGCCTGGATGGGGCGAGCAATCAGCCCCAGCATTTT | CASSLDGASNQPQHF
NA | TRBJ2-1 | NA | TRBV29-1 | TGCAACCTCCCGGGGGAGCAATACAATGAGCAGTTCTTC | CNLPGEQYNEQFF
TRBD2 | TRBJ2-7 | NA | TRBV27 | TGTGCCAGCAGAAGGGACTACTCCTACGAGCAGTACTTC | CASRRDYSYEQYF
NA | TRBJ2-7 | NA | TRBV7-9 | TGTGCCAGCAGCTTAGTCGGCTACGAGCAGTACTTC | CASSLVGYEQYF
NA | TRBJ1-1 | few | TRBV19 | TGTGCCAGTAGTACAACGTTACAGGCCTACACTGAAGCTTTCTTT | CASSTTLQAYTEAFF